The 17 T cell receptor beta chains listed next were all sequenced from one sample in a study of T cell repertoires in cytomegalovirus infection. Antigens of these TCRs are unknown. TCRdb fed the reads into MiXCR, producing one record per CDR3 protein. The table shows hundreds of thousands of distinct CDR3 sequences, with approximately 32% occurring only once. The input for sequencing was cultured CD8+ T cells from PBMCs, taken from culture after CMV antigen stimulation. The receptors shown here come from a human donor in good health (CMV status not recorded). Some clones in this sample may be carry-over from other donors' samples.

This clonotype was seen only a few times. The chain recombines TRBV18 with TRBJ1-1, with D perhaps TRBD1 (5 bases). CDR3 length: 15 amino acids. Trimming stripped 6 bases from V and 0 bases from J, with 14 bases between. CDR1 KGHSH and CDR2 LQKENI come from the germline V gene. CDR3 amino acids: CASSPTGAMNTEAFF. As DNA, the CDR3 is TGTGCCAGCTCCCCCACAGGTGCTATGAACACTGAAGCTTTCTTT. The full variable domain, rest sourced from reference TRBV18 and TRBJ1-1, is NAGVMQNPRHLVRRRGQEARLRCSPMKGHSHVYWYRQLPEEGLKFMVYLQKENIIDESGMPKERFSAEFPKEGPSILRIQQVVRGDSAAYFCASSPTGAMNTEAFFGQGTRLTVV.

The rearrangement links TRBV6-5 to TRBJ2-3; 8 bases match TRBD2. Per the germline V gene, CDR1 is MNHEY and CDR2 is SVGAGI. V shed 10 bases, J shed 5 bases, and the junction held 11 bases outside the gene matches. The CDR3 is made up of 14 amino acids. CDR3 coding DNA: TGTGCCACTCTACCCGGGGGGGGCCAAGATACGCAGTATTTT. Encoded protein: CATLPGGGQDTQYF.

This clonotype occurred a few times. CDR3 loop: CASSYPGLGNQPQHF. The CDR3 nucleotides are TGTGCCAGCAGTTACCCAGGCCTGGGGAATCAGCCCCAGCATTTT. The V and J genes are TRBV6-2 or TRBV6-3 and TRBJ1-5, with D uncertain. V lost 2 bases and J 4 bases, leaving 12 bases between the germline ends. Germline CDR1 reads MNHEY; CDR2 reads SVGEGT. This CDR3 region has 15 residues.

This clonotype has at least ten counts. The gene calls are TRBV7-8 and TRBJ2-5; no clear D gene. This CDR3 has 15 residues. Germline lookup yields CDR1 SGHVS and CDR2 FQNEAQ. V lost 2 bases to trimming and J lost 1 base, with 11 bases between them. The CDR3 loop is CASSLTQTFQETQYF. The CDR3 DNA sequence: TGTGCCAGCAGCTTAACCCAAACCTTCCAAGAGACCCAGTACTTC.

The genes are TRBV10-3 and TRBJ1-1; no reliable D call. This CDR3 has 15 residues. V lost 0 bases and J 1 base, leaving 9 bases between the germline ends. Germline CDR1 ENHRY, CDR2 SYGVKD. The DNA of the CDR3 is TGTGCCATCAGTGAGTCGAAAGAGGCGAACACTGAAGCTTTCTTT. Protein: CAISESKEANTEAFF.

This rearrangement joins TRBV14 to TRBJ1-1, with D possibly matching TRBD1 (5 bases). Trimming left V 3 bases short and J 8 bases short, with 10 bases between. CDR3 length: 12 residues. Germline V CDR1 and CDR2: SGHDN, FVKESK. The CDR3 region is CASSHSRAEAFF. CDR3 coding DNA: TGTGCCAGCAGCCATTCCAGGGCCGAAGCTTTCTTT.

The V gene is TRBV6-6, the J gene TRBJ1-4, with D unclear. Germline V CDR1 and CDR2: MNHNY, SVGAGI (reference sequence). The CDR3 is made up of 14 amino acids. Trimming removed 5 bases at V and 6 bases at J, with 13 bases between. CDR3 sequence: CASSSLGADEKLFF. In DNA form, the CDR3 reads TGTGCCAGCAGTAGCCTGGGCGCTGATGAAAAACTGTTTTTT.

The chain joins TRBV7-6 to TRBJ2-1; TRBD2 matches 12 bases. There are 18 residues in the CDR3. Looked up from germline, CDR1 is SGHVS and CDR2 is FNYEAQ. Losses at the gene ends were 1 base for V and 3 bases for J; bases not matched to a gene: 7. Written as DNA, the CDR3 is TGTGCCAGCAGCTTAGTGACTAGCGGGGGCACCTACTACAATGAGCAGTTCTTC. Protein: CASSLVTSGGTYYNEQFF.

The J gene is TRBJ2-7, the V gene TRBV6-6, with D unresolved. Germline V CDR1 and CDR2: MNHNY, SVGAGI (reference sequence). This CDR3 spans 11 amino acids. Between the trimmed V and J ends, which lost 1 base and 8 bases, there was a span of 6 bases. The CDR3 DNA sequence: TGTGCCAGCAGTTACTTGGAAAAGCAGTACTTC. This translates into CASSYLEKQYF.

The chain joins TRBV28 to TRBJ2-3; D is uncertain. The V end was cut by 3 bases, the J end by 1 base, with 8 bases between. CDR3 length equals 14 residues. Per germline, CDR1 MDHEN and CDR2 SYDVKM. CDR3 sequence (DNA): TGTGCCAGCAGTTTTTTTGTTGGCACAGATACGCAGTATTTT. Protein: CASSFFVGTDTQYF.

V is TRBV6-6 and J is TRBJ1-2; D uncertain. Looked up from germline, CDR1 is MNHNY and CDR2 is SVGAGI (reference sequence). Trimming removed 5 bases from V and 7 bases from J, with 23 bases in between. This CDR3 is built from 16 residues. As DNA, the CDR3 is TGTGCCAGCAGTAAAATCTCAGCGGAGATCGGGAGTGGCTACACCTTC. Translated: CASSKISAEIGSGYTF.

The chain recombines TRBV25-1 with TRBJ2-5, with D perhaps TRBD2 (5 bases). Germline loops: CDR1 MGHDK, CDR2 SYGVNS. V was clipped by 4 bases and J by 3 bases, with 9 bases between them. CDR3 length: 13 residues. Written as DNA, the CDR3 is TGTGCCAGCAGTGCGTACGGGGAAGAGACCCAGTACTTC. Translation: CASSAYGEETQYF.

The chain carries TRBV27 and TRBJ2-3; 9 bases agree with TRBD2. V dropped 0 bases and J dropped 7; count of bases not matched to a gene: 8. Germline V gene lookup returns CDR1 MNHEY and CDR2 SMNVEV (reference sequence). CDR3 length: 16 residues. The CDR3 protein is CASSLSRGGGVNTQYF. CDR3 DNA sequence: TGTGCCAGCAGTTTATCCCGTGGCGGGGGGGTGAATACGCAGTATTTT.

This clonotype was counted many times. This sequence joins TRBV6-1 and TRBJ2-7, with 13 nucleotides matching TRBD2. Trimming at V came to 6 bases and at J to 5 bases, leaving 4 bases not matched to a gene. CDR1 and CDR2 from the germline V gene are MNHNS and SASEGT. The CDR3 contains 14 residues. CDR3 DNA: TGTGCCAGCAGGCTCGGGACTAGCGGGAACGAGCAGTACTTC. Protein: CASRLGTSGNEQYF.

This clonotype was counted between two and nine times. The chain links TRBV6-5 to TRBJ1-2; TRBD1 matches 7 bases. In germline, CDR1 is MNHEY, CDR2 SVGAGI. The CDR3 is 12 residues long. V shed 2 bases, J shed 9 bases, and the junction held 3 bases outside the gene matches. The CDR3 nucleotides read TGTGCCAGCAGTTACAGGGGGCGAAGCTACACCTTC. Residues: CASSYRGRSYTF.

This rearrangement joins TRBV23-1 to TRBJ2-1; the D is unclear. TRBV23-1 belongs to the ORF category, with a function that is uncertain. CDR3 length equals 11 residues. V gave up 6 bases and J gave up 6 bases, with 6 bases separating them. For the CDR3, the DNA is TGCGCCAGCAGGCTGATCAATGAGCAGTTCTTC. Translating it yields CASRLINEQFF.

The rearrangement joins TRBV6-2 or TRBV6-3 to TRBJ2-5; D is perhaps TRBD1 (6 bases). The germline V gene has CDR1 MNHEY and CDR2 SVGEGT. The CDR3 is 15 residues long. V was clipped by 2 bases and J by 5 bases, with 15 bases between them. CDR3 in DNA: TGTGCCAGCAGTTACGGGGGCCACGTTGGGGAGACCCAGTACTTC. Translating gives CASSYGGHVGETQYF.